This T cell receptor beta chain was sequenced during a study of patients and donors after allogeneic stem cell transplantation. Many counts were recorded for this clonotype. Germline values: CDR1 LGHNA, CDR2 YNFKEQ. The CDR3 totals 14 residues. The V end was cut by 0 bases, the J end by 4 bases, with 9 bases between. MiXCR, run by TCRdb on the RT-PCR reads, gives a single entry per CDR3 protein. The table shows about a million distinct CDR3 sequences, with 18% occurring only once. This receptor was taken from a human donor who was either an allogeneic HSCT recipient or a stem cell or donor lymphocyte infusion donor (not recorded which). It is not recorded whose cells these are; they may come from a transplant donor. The rearrangement links TRBV4-2 to TRBJ1-2; perhaps TRBD1 as D (5 bases). Sequenced material: blood, either unsorted or a sorted T cell fraction (not recorded which). Written as DNA, the CDR3 is TGTGCCAGCAGCCAAGATTTGGGGGGCTATGGCTACACCTTC. Its translation: CASSQDLGGYGYTF.